This T cell receptor (beta chain) was recorded in a study of STAT3 mutations in large granular lymphocyte leukemia (dated by TCRdb to about 2019). Concerning the study at large: Canonical activating STAT3 mutations were detected in roughly half of the longitudinally sequenced T-LGLL patients. Patients with T-cell large granular lymphocyte leukemia underwent serial deep sequencing of TCRbeta CDR3 and STAT3 to reconstruct clonal hierarchy and dynamics. From an initial cohort of roughly 210 LGL patients, around 17 representative T-LGLL cases were picked for longitudinal TCRbeta and STAT3 sequencing. One or more immunosuppressive therapy regimens were given to more than half of T-LGLL patients, and hematologic response was seen in under 50% of the treated patients. Two patients with natural killer LGL leukemia were also sequenced longitudinally as controls within the study. Each patient was sequenced at an average of approximately 4 time points, ranging from 2 to 8 samplings. Overall results and qualifications from the work: Linking therapy response to changes in TCR clonal burden was complicated by variable intervals between samplings and by differing treatment regimens. TCR clonotype switching after therapy was observed in 6 of 18 patients, and all newly emerging clones were found to be STAT3 wild type. Several patients had a dominant TCR clone burden greater than the STAT3 mutant burden, which suggests that the STAT3 mutation arose secondarily within a clone that had already expanded. Because no samples were available when a clone first appeared, clonal expansion was inferred from samplings taken at other points. Because codominant clonotypes persisted in some patients, a small but highly pathogenic clone may have been missed. At least one immunodominant TCRbeta clonotype was identified in every T-LGLL patient, and multiple immunodominant subclonotypes were identified in about half of the T-LGLL patients.

The CDR3, cysteine through phenylalanine, is 15 amino acids long. Of the read, only the CDR3 DNA is kept; its 45 bases are in frame from base 1. Ends trimmed: V by 5 bases, J by 8 bases; bases unmatched to a gene: 12. The germline V gene yields SGHRS for CDR1 and YFSETQ for CDR2. TCRbeta libraries were sequenced on an Illumina MiSeq, and an average of about 41,000 productive templates per sample was obtained. Using multiplex PCR amplification, the immunoSEQ assay generated the TCRbeta CDR3 libraries. From the authors' description of their analysis: Following a previously defined approach, repertoire diversity was calculated, and values close to 0 point to extremely monoclonal samples. Held by TCRdb, this immuneACCESS table contains in-frame sequences only and omits some clones. Under half of the omission traces to an unresolved V gene where checked; the cause of the rest is unknown. The DNA gave D and trimming, while V, J and clone size come from that table. Here the sample has about 19,000 clones; roughly 90% occur a single time. The ten largest clones capture 45% of the sample.

The table lists this clone with a count of one. The specificity of this receptor is unknown. Qualities for individual bases were not recorded, and no much larger clone is one base off. DNA was extracted from blood mononuclear cells, and the same DNA was used for both TCR and STAT3 sequencing. The sequencing input was peripheral blood mononuclear cells. The rearranged segments are TRBV5-1 and TRBJ2-1; 8 bases in the middle match TRBD2. The sequence was obtained from a man aged 60-69 years with T-cell large granular lymphocyte leukemia. Some clones in this sample may be carry-over from other donors' samples. The age is the age at diagnosis. The nucleotides are TGCGCCAGCAGTCGGGCGGCGGGGGGCATGGATGAGCAGTTCTTC. It codes for CASSRAAGGMDEQFF. With all but the CDR3 taken from the reference TRBV5-1 and TRBJ2-1 genes, the full variable domain is: KAGVTQTPRYLIKTRGQQVTLSCSPISGHRSVSWYQQTPGQGLQFLFEYFSETQRNKGNFPGRFSGRQFSNSRSEMNVSTLELGDSALYLCASSRAAGGMDEQFFGPGTRLTVL.